Listed below are T cell receptor beta chains from one sample, sequenced in a study of blood T cells in healthy people across ages. TCRdb redid the calling of the 5' RACE reads with MiXCR, one entry per CDR3 protein. The sample consists of roughly 2 million distinct CDR3 sequences, around half of them appearing once. Input material: blood. The receptors derive from a woman aged 40 to 55 in good health. CDR3s include the opening cysteine and the closing phenylalanine or tryptophan. Each record gives: clone size, V gene, D gene, CDR3 length, J gene, CDR3 DNA, CDR3 protein. The D gene is left open where the match is weak. Clone size is stated in some rows and not others, as once, few, many or a class when expanded.

few	TRBV6-1	TRBD1	12	TRBJ2-7	TGTGCCAGCGGACAGGTAATATACGAGCAGTACTTC	CASGQVIYEQYF
NA	TRBV10-3	TRBD1	12	TRBJ2-7	TGTGCCATCACCGACAGGGTCTACGAGCAGTACTTC	CAITDRVYEQYF
few	TRBV7-2	NA	14	TRBJ2-1	TGTGCCAGCAGCCCCGGGGGAGACTACAATGAGCAGTTCTTC	CASSPGGDYNEQFF
few	TRBV12-3/TRBV12-4	NA	15	TRBJ1-2	TGTGCCAGCAGTTATGCAGGGGTTATTAACTATGGCTACACCTTC	CASSYAGVINYGYTF
NA	TRBV10-1	NA	15	TRBJ2-7	TGCGCCAGCAGTGCTTTACTAGCCTTTGGGGACGAGCAGTACTTC	CASSALLAFGDEQYF
NA	TRBV12-3/TRBV12-4	TRBD2	14	TRBJ2-5	TGTGCCAGCAGTCCGGGAGCGGGAAAAGAGACCCAGTACTTC	CASSPGAGKETQYF
NA	TRBV7-3	TRBD2	16	TRBJ2-1	TGTGCCAGCAGCTTAAGGCCGGGGGGGCTACTGGATGAGCAGTTCTTC	CASSLRPGGLLDEQFF
once	TRBV12-3/TRBV12-4	NA	15	TRBJ2-3	TGTGCCAGCAGGACAAGGAGAGAGGGCACAGATACGCAGTATTTT	CASRTRREGTDTQYF
few	TRBV7-2	NA	16	TRBJ1-6	TGTGCCAGCAGCTTAGCGCTACGGGGCGCAGATTCACCCCTCCACTTT	CASSLALRGADSPLHF
NA	TRBV7-4	NA	16	TRBJ2-7	TGTGCCAGCAGCCACCCTCGGGGACATAGCTCCTACGAGCAGTACTTC	CASSHPRGHSSYEQYF
NA	TRBV19	NA	15	TRBJ2-5	TGTGCCAGTAGACCGACAGTACGGAACCAAGAGACCCAGTACTTC	CASRPTVRNQETQYF
NA	TRBV2	NA	12	TRBJ1-6	TGTGCCAGCAGTATCCTGGCTTCACCCCTCCACTTT	CASSILASPLHF
few	TRBV25-1	NA	13	TRBJ2-7	TGTGCCAGCAGTGAATATCTTGTCTACGAGCAGTACTTC	CASSEYLVYEQYF
NA	TRBV7-2	NA	14	TRBJ2-7	TGTGCCAGCAGCTTACGGGACAAGATCTACGAGCAGTACTTC	CASSLRDKIYEQYF
NA	TRBV6-1	NA	15	TRBJ2-6	TGTGCCAGCGAGGGAGGCCTCTCTGGGGCCAACGTCCTGACTTTC	CASEGGLSGANVLTF
NA	TRBV7-9	NA	16	TRBJ2-1	TGTGCCAGCAGCTCCGCCCCAGGAGGGATTGTGAATGAGCAGTTCTTC	CASSSAPGGIVNEQFF
NA	TRBV20-1	NA	12	TRBJ2-7	TGCAGTGCTTACGGGTCCAACTACGAGCAGTACTTC	CSAYGSNYEQYF
NA	TRBV6-5	NA	15	TRBJ1-2	TGTGCCAGCAGTTACTCGATAGTCCGGGGCTATGGCTACACCTTC	CASSYSIVRGYGYTF
NA	TRBV12-3/TRBV12-4	NA	14	TRBJ1-2	TGTGCCAGCAGTTTAAACCCGGGACACCAGGGCTACACCTTC	CASSLNPGHQGYTF
NA	TRBV7-2	TRBD2	14	TRBJ2-4	TGTGCCAGCAGAATAGCGGGGGCTAAGGACGAGCGGTACTTC	CASRIAGAKDERYF
NA	TRBV20-1	NA	13	TRBJ2-1	TGCAGTGCCGGGCGGTCCTCCTACAATGAGCAGTTCTTC	CSAGRSSYNEQFF
NA	TRBV11-2	TRBD2	15	TRBJ2-1	TGTGCCAGCAGAGTTGGGGGGGAAACCTACAATGAGCAGTTCTTC	CASRVGGETYNEQFF
NA	TRBV6-6	NA	13	TRBJ2-1	TGTGCCAGCAGTTACGGTGGTAGTAACGAGCAGTTCTTC	CASSYGGSNEQFF
few	TRBV15	NA	14	TRBJ2-3	TGTGCCACCAGCAGAGCGGGGAGCACAGATACGCAGTATTTT	CATSRAGSTDTQYF
NA	TRBV7-2	NA	16	TRBJ2-3	TGTGCCAGCAGCCCCTTGGGGGGGCCTGCTGCAGATACGCAGTATTTT	CASSPLGGPAADTQYF
NA	TRBV7-6	TRBD1	15	TRBJ2-7	TGTGCCAGCAGCCCAAGCCCAGGGGGCTCGGACGAGCAGTACTTC	CASSPSPGGSDEQYF
few	TRBV6-5	NA	13	TRBJ1-2	TGTGCCAGCAGTCCCCTGGGTCACTATGGCTACACCTTC	CASSPLGHYGYTF
NA	TRBV9	NA	13	TRBJ1-4	TGTGCCAGCAGCCCCCTCGGAAGTGAAAAACTGTTTTTT	CASSPLGSEKLFF
NA	TRBV14	TRBD2	18	TRBJ2-1	TGTGCCAGCGGTTTCTCTAGCGGGGGCCGCCCTTTAGTAAATGAGCAGTTCTTC	CASGFSSGGRPLVNEQFF
once	TRBV18	TRBD2	16	TRBJ2-1	TGTGCCAGCTCACTCAAAGCGGGGGGTCCCTTTGCTGAGCAGTTCTTC	CASSLKAGGPFAEQFF
NA	TRBV20-1	NA	16	TRBJ2-5	TGCAGTGCTAGCCGATTATCTTCCGGTTGGTCGGAGACCCAGTACTTC	CSASRLSSGWSETQYF
NA	TRBV9	NA	16	TRBJ1-2	TGTGCCAGCAGCGTAGCTGCTGGCAGGACCTCGGCAGGCTACACCTTC	CASSVAAGRTSAGYTF
NA	TRBV7-8	TRBD1	16	TRBJ1-4	TGTGCCAGCAGCGGAACGAGGACAGGAGGACGAGAAAAACTGTTTTTT	CASSGTRTGGREKLFF
once	TRBV12-3/TRBV12-4	NA	14	TRBJ1-6	TGTGCCAGCAGATTACAGGCACTGAAATCACCCCTCCACTTT	CASRLQALKSPLHF
NA	TRBV11-1	TRBD1	16	TRBJ1-1	TGTGCCAGCAGCCCAACCCGGACAGGTTTGAACACTGAAGCTTTCTTT	CASSPTRTGLNTEAFF
few	TRBV12-3/TRBV12-4	NA	16	TRBJ2-1	TGTGCCAGCAGTATATATGCCGGGCAGGGATACAATGAGCAGTTCTTC	CASSIYAGQGYNEQFF
NA	TRBV27	NA	13	TRBJ2-1	TGTGCCAGCAGTCCCCAACTACTGAATGAGCAGTTCTTC	CASSPQLLNEQFF
few	TRBV7-9	TRBD1	16	TRBJ2-1	TGTGCCAGCAGCTCCCGACAGGGGGGCTCCTACAATGAGCAGTTCTTC	CASSSRQGGSYNEQFF
NA	TRBV15	NA	16	TRBJ2-1	TGTGCCACCAGCAACCGCCTGGGGGCGGAAAGCAATGAGCAGTTCTTC	CATSNRLGAESNEQFF
once	TRBV5-1	NA	15	TRBJ2-3	TGCGCCAGCAGCTCCGGCCAGGTCCTAACAGATACGCAGTATTTT	CASSSGQVLTDTQYF
NA	TRBV5-1	TRBD2	15	TRBJ2-1	TGCGCCAGCAGCAGAGCGGGGGGCCAGGTTGATGAGCAGTTCTTC	CASSRAGGQVDEQFF
few	TRBV4-2	NA	13	TRBJ2-7	TGTGCCAGCAGCCAAGATCGGCAGCTCGAGCAGTACTTC	CASSQDRQLEQYF
NA	TRBV6-1	NA	15	TRBJ1-2	TGTGCCAGCAGAGTCAGGAGGGTAGGGCCCTATGGCTACACCTTC	CASRVRRVGPYGYTF
few	TRBV7-2	TRBD2	15	TRBJ2-1	TGTGCCAGCAGCTTGACTAGCGGGAGGTACAATGAGCAGTTCTTC	CASSLTSGRYNEQFF
few	TRBV29-1	NA	11	TRBJ2-5	TGCAGCGTCCACCACAACGAGGCCCAGTACTTC	CSVHHNEAQYF
few	TRBV4-2	TRBD2	16	TRBJ2-3	TGTGCCAGCAGCCACTACGGGGGGGAAAACACAGATACGCAGTATTTT	CASSHYGGENTDTQYF
NA	TRBV20-1	NA	12	TRBJ1-5	TGCAGTGCTAAGGAGGGAGGTCAGCCCCAGCATTTT	CSAKEGGQPQHF
few	TRBV4-2	TRBD2	20	TRBJ2-3	TGTGCCAGCAGCCAAGCGGTGCTAGCGGGGGACGATGATCGCACAGATACGCAGTATTTT	CASSQAVLAGDDDRTDTQYF
few	TRBV7-3	NA	13	TRBJ2-3	TGTGCCAGCAGCTTTACTAGCAGGGATACGCAGTATTTT	CASSFTSRDTQYF